The clone carrying this T cell receptor (beta chain) was detected many times. Its antigen is as yet unknown. Distinct nucleotide sequences in the sample also encode this CDR3. In the original workflow: Using the CDR3 differences seen across clinicopathological groups, the authors built a distant-metastasis classifier for papillary thyroid cancer, which was meant to discriminate distant-metastatic patients. Through MiXCR, TCRdb re-clonotyped the PCR reads. The V and J calls and clone size come from TCRdb's table, not from the authors' own analysis. The sample carries under 45,000 clones, under 20% recorded once. This specimen belongs to a study of metastatic and nonmetastatic thyroid tumors. Study at large: Both malignant and benign thyroid patients supplied peripheral blood and tumor or nodule tissue samples, across which the repertoires of these patients were then compared. The study, taken as a whole, reports: Reportedly, malignant thyroid tumors had significantly higher TCR beta diversity than benign nodules, in blood and tumor.

No treatment of any kind had been given to any patient before thyroid surgery. The CDR3 covers 14 residues. Per germline, CDR1 SGHDT and CDR2 YYEEEE. Trimming removed 4 bases from V and 2 bases from J, with 12 bases in between. The TCR sequence derives from a female donor with papillary thyroid cancer or a benign thyroid nodule (not recorded which). Some clones in this sample may be carry-over from other donors' samples. The chain has TRBV5-6 and TRBJ1-2; D may be TRBD1 (5 bases). The sample consisted of tumor tissue. CDR3 nucleotides: TGTGCCAGCAGCCGCTCGGGACTGAACTATGGCTACACCTTC. This gives the protein CASSRSGLNYGYTF.